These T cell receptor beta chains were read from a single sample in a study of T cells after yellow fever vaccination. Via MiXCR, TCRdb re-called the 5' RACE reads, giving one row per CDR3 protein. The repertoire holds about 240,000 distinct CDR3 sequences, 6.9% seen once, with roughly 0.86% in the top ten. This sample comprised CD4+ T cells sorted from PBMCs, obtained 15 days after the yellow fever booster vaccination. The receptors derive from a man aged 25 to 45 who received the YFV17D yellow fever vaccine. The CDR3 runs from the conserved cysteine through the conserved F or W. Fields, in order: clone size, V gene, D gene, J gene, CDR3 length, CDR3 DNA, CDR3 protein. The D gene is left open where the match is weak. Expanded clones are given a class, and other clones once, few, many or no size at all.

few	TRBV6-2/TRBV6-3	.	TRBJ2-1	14	TGTGCCAGCTTCCGGGACGGAGCCTACAATGAGCAGTTCTTC	CASFRDGAYNEQFF
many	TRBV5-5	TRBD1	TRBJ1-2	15	TGTGCCAGCAGCTTGGCGGGACAGGGAAACTATGGCTACACCTTC	CASSLAGQGNYGYTF
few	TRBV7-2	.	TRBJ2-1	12	TGTGCCAGCAGCTGGGACTGGAATGAGCAGTTCTTC	CASSWDWNEQFF
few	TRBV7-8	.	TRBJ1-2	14	TGTGCCAGCAGCTTAGATAGCGGGAACTATGGCTACACCTTC	CASSLDSGNYGYTF
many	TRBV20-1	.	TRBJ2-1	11	TGCAGTGCTAAATTCAGGGGTGAGCAGTTCTTC	CSAKFRGEQFF
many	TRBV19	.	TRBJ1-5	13	TGTGCCAGTAGTCCCCTCCCGGGGCAGCCCCAGCATTTT	CASSPLPGQPQHF
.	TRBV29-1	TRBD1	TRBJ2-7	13	TGCAGCGTGGCCGGGACAGGTTTTTCCGAGCAGTACTTC	CSVAGTGFSEQYF
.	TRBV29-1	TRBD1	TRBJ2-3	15	TGCAGCGTTGAAGATGGGACAGGGGTCACAGATACGCAGTATTTT	CSVEDGTGVTDTQYF
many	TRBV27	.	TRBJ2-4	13	TGTGCCAGCAGTCTATCAGCCAAAAACATTCAGTACTTC	CASSLSAKNIQYF
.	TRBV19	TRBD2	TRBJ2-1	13	TGTGCCAGTAGTACTAGCGGGAGCTATGAGCAGTTCTTC	CASSTSGSYEQFF
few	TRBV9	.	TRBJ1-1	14	TGTGCCAGCAGCGTAGGCCCGACGAACACTGAAGCTTTCTTT	CASSVGPTNTEAFF
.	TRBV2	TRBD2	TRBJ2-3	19	TGTGCCCGCTGTTTCAATCGCCCCGGGACTAGCGGGGCTGGAGATACGCAGTATTTT	CARCFNRPGTSGAGDTQYF
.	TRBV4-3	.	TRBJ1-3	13	TGCGCCAGCAGCCCACAGACTGGAAACACCATATATTTT	CASSPQTGNTIYF
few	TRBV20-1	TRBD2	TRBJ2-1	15	TGCAGTGCAACTCCGGTCACTAGCGGTACTAATGAGCAGTTCTTC	CSATPVTSGTNEQFF
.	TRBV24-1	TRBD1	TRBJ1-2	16	TGTGCCACCAGTTTGATTGGACAGGGGGGAGACTATGGCTACACCTTC	CATSLIGQGGDYGYTF